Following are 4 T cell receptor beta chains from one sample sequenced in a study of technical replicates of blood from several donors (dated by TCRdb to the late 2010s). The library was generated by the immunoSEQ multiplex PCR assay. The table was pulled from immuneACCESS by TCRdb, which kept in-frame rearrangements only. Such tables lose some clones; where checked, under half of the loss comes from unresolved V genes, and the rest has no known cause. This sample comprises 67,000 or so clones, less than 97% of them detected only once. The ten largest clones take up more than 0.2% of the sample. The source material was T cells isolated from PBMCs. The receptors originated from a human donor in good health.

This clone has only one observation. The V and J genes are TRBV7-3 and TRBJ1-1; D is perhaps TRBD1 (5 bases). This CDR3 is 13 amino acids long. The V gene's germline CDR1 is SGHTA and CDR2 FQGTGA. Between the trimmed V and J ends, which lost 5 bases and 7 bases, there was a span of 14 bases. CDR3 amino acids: CASSPPGRGEAFF. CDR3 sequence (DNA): TGTGCCAGCAGCCCCCCCGGGAGGGGTGAAGCTTTCTTT. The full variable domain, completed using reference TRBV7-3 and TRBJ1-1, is GAGVSQTPSNKVTEKGKYVELRCDPISGHTALYWYRQSLGQGPEFLIYFQGTGAADDSGLPNDRFFAVRPEGSVSTLKIQRTERGDSAVYLCASSPPGRGEAFFGQGTRLTVV.

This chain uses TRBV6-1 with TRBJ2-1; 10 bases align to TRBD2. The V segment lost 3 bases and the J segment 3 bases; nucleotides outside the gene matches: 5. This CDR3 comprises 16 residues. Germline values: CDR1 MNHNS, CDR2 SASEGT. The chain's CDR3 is CASSEPLAGVYNEQFF. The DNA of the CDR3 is TGTGCCAGCAGTGAGCCTCTAGCGGGGGTCTACAATGAGCAGTTCTTC.

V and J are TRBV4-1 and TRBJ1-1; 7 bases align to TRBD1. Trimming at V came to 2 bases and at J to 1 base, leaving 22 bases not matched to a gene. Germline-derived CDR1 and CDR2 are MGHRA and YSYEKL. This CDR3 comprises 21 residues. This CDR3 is CASSQRDSTYGWSGGNTEAFF. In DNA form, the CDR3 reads TGCGCCAGCAGCCAAAGGGACAGTACATATGGTTGGTCGGGCGGGAACACTGAAGCTTTCTTT.

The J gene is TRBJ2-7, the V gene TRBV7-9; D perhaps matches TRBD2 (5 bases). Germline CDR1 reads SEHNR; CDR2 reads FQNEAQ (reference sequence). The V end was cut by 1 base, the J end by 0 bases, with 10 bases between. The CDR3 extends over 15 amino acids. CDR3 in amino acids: CASSLGSGPSYEQYF. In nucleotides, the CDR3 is TGTGCCAGCAGCTTAGGGAGCGGACCCTCCTACGAGCAGTACTTC.